This T cell receptor (beta chain) is from a study of blood T cell repertoires in COVID-19. Across the study: The United States, Italy and Spain supplied acute and convalescent COVID-19 samples. From T cells, B-cell-depleted T cells, or PBMCs came the material, which was cDNA or gDNA.

Original data processing: Reference gene primer amplification yielded estimated nucleated cell counts. The repertoire was sequenced with immunoSEQ multiplex PCR; TCRdb's copy has only in-frame clones and lacks some. V and J calls plus clone size are reproduced from that table; the DNA served to infer D and trimming. The data show 150,000 to 200,000 clones, 80% to 95% seen once. The V gene lost 1 base and the J gene lost 1 base, with 9 bases spanning the gap. The CDR3 sequence is 14 residues long. The germline CDR1 and CDR2 sequences are SGHKS and YYEKEE (reference sequence). V gene TRBV5-5 combines with J gene TRBJ2-7; no reliable D call. This clonotype originated in a man aged 50-60 years with acute or convalescent COVID-19. Sequencing was done on a sample of peripheral blood. Written as DNA, the CDR3 is TGTGCCAGCAGCTTGCGGGTAGGATCCTACGAGCAGTACGTC. It is translated as CASSLRVGSYEQYV.